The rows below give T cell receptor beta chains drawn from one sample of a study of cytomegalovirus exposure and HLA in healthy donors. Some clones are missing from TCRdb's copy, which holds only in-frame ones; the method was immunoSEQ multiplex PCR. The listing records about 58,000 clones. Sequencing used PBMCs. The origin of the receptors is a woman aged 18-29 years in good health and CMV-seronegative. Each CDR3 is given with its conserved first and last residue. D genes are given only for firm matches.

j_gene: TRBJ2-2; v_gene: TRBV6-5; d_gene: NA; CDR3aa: CASTRDRNTGELFF; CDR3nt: TGTGCCAGCACGAGAGACAGGAACACCGGGGAGCTGTTTTTT
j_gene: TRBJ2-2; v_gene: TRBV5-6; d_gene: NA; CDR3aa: CASSLSRGGSTGELFF; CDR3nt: TGTGCCAGCAGCTTGAGTCGCGGAGGAAGCACCGGGGAGCTGTTTTTT
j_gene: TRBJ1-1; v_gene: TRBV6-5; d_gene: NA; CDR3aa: CASSYSRRGNTEAFF; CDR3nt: TGTGCCAGCAGTTACTCAAGACGGGGGAACACTGAAGCTTTCTTT
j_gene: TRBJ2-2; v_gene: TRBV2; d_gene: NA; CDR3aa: CASSDQGLELFF; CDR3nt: TGTGCCAGCAGTGACCAGGGGTTGGAGCTGTTTTTT
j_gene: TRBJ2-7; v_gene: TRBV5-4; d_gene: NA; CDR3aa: CASSLDRDAYEQYF; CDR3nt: TGTGCCAGCAGCTTGGACAGGGACGCCTACGAGCAGTACTTC
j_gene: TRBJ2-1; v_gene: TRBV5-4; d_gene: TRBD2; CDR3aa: CASSFPGLGYNEQFF; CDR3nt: TGTGCCAGCAGCTTCCCGGGACTAGGTTACAATGAGCAGTTCTTC
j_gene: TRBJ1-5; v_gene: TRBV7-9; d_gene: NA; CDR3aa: CASSLSGNQPQHF; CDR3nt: TGTGCCAGCAGCTTATCGGGGAATCAGCCCCAGCATTTT
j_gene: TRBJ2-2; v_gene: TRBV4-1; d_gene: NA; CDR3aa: CASSQGRRITGELFF; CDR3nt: TGCGCCAGCAGCCAAGGTCGGCGGATCACCGGGGAGCTGTTTTTT
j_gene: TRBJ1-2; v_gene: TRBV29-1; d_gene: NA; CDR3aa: CSVVILNYGYTF; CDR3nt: TGCAGCGTTGTTATACTTAACTATGGCTACACCTTC
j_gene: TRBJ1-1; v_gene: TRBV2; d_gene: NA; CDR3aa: CASSDRVNTEAFF; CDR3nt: TGTGCCAGCAGTGACAGGGTGAACACTGAAGCTTTCTTT
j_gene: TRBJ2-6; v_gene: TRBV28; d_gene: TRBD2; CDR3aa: CASSPLAAGSSGANVLTF; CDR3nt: TGTGCCAGCAGTCCCCTAGCGGCCGGAAGCTCTGGGGCCAACGTCCTGACTTTC
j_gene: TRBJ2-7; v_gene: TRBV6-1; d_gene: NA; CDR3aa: CASSLGPPYEQYF; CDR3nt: TGTGCCAGCAGCCTCGGTCCCCCCTACGAGCAGTACTTC
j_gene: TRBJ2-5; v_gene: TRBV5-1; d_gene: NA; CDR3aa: CASSLWAGLQETQYF; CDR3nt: TGCGCCAGCAGCTTGTGGGCAGGCCTACAAGAGACCCAGTACTTC
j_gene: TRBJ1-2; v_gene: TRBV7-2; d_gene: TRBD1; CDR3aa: CASSLTGTGSGGYTF; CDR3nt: TGTGCCAGCAGCCTTACCGGGACAGGGTCTGGTGGCTACACCTTC
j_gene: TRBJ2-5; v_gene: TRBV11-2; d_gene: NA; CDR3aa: CASSLRVLETQYF; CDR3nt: TGTGCCAGCAGCTTACGGGTGTTAGAGACCCAGTACTTC
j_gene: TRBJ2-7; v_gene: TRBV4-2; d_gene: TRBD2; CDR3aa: CASSRLASGRDTYEQYF; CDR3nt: TGTGCCAGCAGCCGACTCGCTAGCGGGAGGGATACCTACGAGCAGTACTTC
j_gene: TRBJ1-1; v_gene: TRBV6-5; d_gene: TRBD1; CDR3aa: CASSYKQGKEAFF; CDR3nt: TGTGCCAGCAGTTACAAACAGGGGAAAGAGGCTTTCTTT
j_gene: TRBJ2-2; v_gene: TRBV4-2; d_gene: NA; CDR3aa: CASEPANGELFF; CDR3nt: TGTGCCAGCGAACCAGCGAACGGGGAGCTGTTTTTT
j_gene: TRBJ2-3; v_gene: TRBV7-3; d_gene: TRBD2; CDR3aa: CASSLIGTSGRASDTQYF; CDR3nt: TGTGCCAGCAGCTTAATCGGGACTAGCGGGAGGGCCTCAGATACGCAGTATTTT
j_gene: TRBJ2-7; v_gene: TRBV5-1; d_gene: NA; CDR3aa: CASSYRDNSYEQYF; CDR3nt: TGCGCCAGCAGCTACCGGGACAACTCCTACGAGCAGTACTTC
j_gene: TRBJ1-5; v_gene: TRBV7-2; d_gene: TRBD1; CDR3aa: CASSRLPGQPNQPQHF; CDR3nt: TGTGCCAGCAGCCGACTCCCGGGACAGCCGAATCAGCCCCAGCATTTT
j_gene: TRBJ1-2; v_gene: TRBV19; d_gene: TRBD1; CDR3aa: CASTPGGGYTF; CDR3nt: TGTGCCAGTACCCCAGGGGGAGGCTACACCTTC
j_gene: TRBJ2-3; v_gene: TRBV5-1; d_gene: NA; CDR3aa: CASSEVGAIDTQYF; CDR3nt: TGCGCCAGCAGCGAGGTGGGGGCGATAGATACGCAGTATTTT
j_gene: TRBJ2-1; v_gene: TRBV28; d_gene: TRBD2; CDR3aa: CASSSTGLAATLGEQFF; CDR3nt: TGTGCCAGCAGTTCTACAGGACTAGCGGCCACCCTAGGTGAGCAGTTCTTC
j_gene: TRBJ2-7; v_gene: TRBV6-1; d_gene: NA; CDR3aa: CASSEATREQYF; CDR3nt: TGTGCCAGCAGTGAAGCCACCCGGGAGCAGTACTTC
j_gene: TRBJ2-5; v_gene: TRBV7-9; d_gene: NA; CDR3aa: CASSSTEQETQYF; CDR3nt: TGTGCCAGCAGCTCGACGGAGCAAGAGACCCAGTACTTC
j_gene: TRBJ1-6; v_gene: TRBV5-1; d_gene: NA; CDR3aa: CASSLGQSVSSPLHF; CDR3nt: TGCGCCAGCAGCTTGGGCCAGTCCGTTTCTTCACCCCTCCACTTT
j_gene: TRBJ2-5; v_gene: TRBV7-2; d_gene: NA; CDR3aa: CASAGRGLGETQYF; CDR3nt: TGTGCCAGTGCGGGGCGGGGATTGGGGGAGACCCAGTACTTC
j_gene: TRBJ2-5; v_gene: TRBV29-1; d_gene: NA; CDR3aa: CSAGQTLGETQYF; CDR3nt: TGCAGCGCGGGACAAACTTTGGGGGAGACCCAGTACTTC
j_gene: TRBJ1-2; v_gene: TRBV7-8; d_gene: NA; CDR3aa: CASSLAKGQRYGYTF; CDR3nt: TGTGCCAGCAGCTTAGCCAAGGGGCAACGCTATGGCTACACCTTC
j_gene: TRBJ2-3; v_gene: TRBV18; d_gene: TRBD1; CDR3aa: CASSPGQPDTQYF; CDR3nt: TGTGCCAGCTCACCGGGACAGCCAGATACGCAGTATTTT
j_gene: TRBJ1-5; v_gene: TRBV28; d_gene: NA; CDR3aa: CASSTPGDQPQHF; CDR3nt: TGTGCCAGCAGTACCCCCGGGGATCAGCCCCAGCATTTT
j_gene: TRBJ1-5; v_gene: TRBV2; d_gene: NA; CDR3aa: CASALSYTGYSNQPQHF; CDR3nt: TGTGCCAGCGCCCTTAGTTATACGGGTTATAGCAATCAGCCCCAGCATTTT
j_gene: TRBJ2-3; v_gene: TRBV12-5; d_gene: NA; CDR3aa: CASGSTSGADTQYF; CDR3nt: TGTGCTAGTGGTTCCACTTCAGGGGCAGATACGCAGTATTTT
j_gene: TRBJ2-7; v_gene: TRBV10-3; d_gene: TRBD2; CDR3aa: CAISEGAGGPDEQYF; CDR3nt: TGTGCCATCAGTGAGGGAGCGGGAGGGCCGGACGAGCAGTACTTC
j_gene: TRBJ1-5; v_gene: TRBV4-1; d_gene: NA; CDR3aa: CASSHLGADGNQPQHF; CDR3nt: TGCGCCAGCAGCCACCTAGGGGCAGATGGCAATCAGCCCCAGCATTTT
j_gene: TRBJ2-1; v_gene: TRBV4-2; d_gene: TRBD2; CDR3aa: CASSRAAGREWNEQFF; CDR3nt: TGTGCCAGCAGTCGAGCCGCGGGGCGGGAGTGGAATGAGCAGTTCTTC
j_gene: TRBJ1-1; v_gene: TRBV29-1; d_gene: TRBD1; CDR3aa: CSAATGRNTEAFF; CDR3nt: TGCAGCGCTGCGACAGGGCGGAACACTGAAGCTTTCTTT
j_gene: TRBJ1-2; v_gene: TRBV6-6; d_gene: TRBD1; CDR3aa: CASSPGTGTYGYTF; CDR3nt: TGTGCCAGCAGCCCCGGGACAGGGACCTATGGCTACACCTTC
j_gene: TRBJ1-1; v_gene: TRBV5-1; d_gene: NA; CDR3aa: CASSPTGMNTEAFF; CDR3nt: TGCGCCAGCAGCCCAACAGGGATGAACACTGAAGCTTTCTTT
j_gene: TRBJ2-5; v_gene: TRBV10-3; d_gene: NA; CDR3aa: CATAQRGETQYF; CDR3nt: TGTGCCACGGCCCAGAGGGGGGAGACCCAGTACTTC
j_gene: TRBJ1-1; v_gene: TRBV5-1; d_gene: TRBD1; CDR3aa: CASSSNRGRDTEAFF; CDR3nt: TGCGCCAGCAGCTCAAACAGGGGCCGGGACACTGAAGCTTTCTTT
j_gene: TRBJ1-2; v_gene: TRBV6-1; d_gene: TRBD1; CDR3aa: CASSPDRLAESYTF; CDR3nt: TGTGCCAGCAGCCCGGACAGGTTAGCGGAGAGCTACACCTTC
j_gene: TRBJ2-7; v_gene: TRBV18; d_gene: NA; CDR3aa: CASSPALGRTYEQYF; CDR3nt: TGTGCCAGCTCACCTGCTTTGGGCAGGACCTACGAGCAGTACTTC
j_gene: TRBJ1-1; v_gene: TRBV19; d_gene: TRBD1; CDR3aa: CASSHRTGGRLNTEAFF; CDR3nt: TGTGCCAGTAGCCATCGGACAGGGGGCCGTTTGAACACTGAAGCTTTCTTT
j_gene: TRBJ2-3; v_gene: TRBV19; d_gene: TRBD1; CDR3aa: CASSIVGQGLADTQYF; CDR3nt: TGTGCCAGTAGTATAGTGGGACAGGGTCTCGCAGATACGCAGTATTTT
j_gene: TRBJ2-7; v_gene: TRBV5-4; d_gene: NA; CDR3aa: CASRYKGGGASYEQYF; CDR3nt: TGTGCCAGCAGGTACAAGGGTGGGGGGGCGAGCTACGAGCAGTACTTC
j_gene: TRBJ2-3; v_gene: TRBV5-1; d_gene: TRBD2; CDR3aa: CASSQLTSGGDTQYF; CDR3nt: TGCGCCAGCAGCCAGTTGACTAGCGGGGGGGATACGCAGTATTTT
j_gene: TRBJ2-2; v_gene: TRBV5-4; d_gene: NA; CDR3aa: CASSLDPGYTGELFF; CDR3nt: TGTGCCAGCAGCTTGGACCCAGGGTACACCGGGGAGCTGTTTTTT
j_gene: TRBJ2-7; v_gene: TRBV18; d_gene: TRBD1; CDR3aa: CASSSGTGGLGTYEQYF; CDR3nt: TGTGCCAGCTCCTCCGGGACAGGGGGCCTTGGGACCTACGAGCAGTACTTC
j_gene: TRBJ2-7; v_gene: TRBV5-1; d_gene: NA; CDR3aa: CASSLALGGPYEQYF; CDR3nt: TGCGCCAGCAGCTTGGCCCTAGGGGGACCATACGAGCAGTACTTC